This T cell receptor (beta chain) was obtained from a study of cytotoxic CD8 clonotypes in ibrutinib-treated CLL (dated by TCRdb to the early 2020s). At the level of the whole study: The cohort included some 14 treatment-naive and under 13 relapsed/refractory patients; under 18 were IGHV unmutated. Of the approximately 86 participants in the trial, 25 to 30 had longitudinal samples available. Cryopreserved peripheral blood mononuclear cells were collected before treatment, at response, and at either disease progression or sustained remission. Patients were still on ibrutinib when every remission and progressive disease sample was collected. Responses were partial in some 24 patients and complete in 2; after median around 72 months follow-up, about 15 stayed in remission and some twelve progressed. Response samples were obtained after a median of around eleven months of treatment, with a range of about 6 to 36 months. On average, each sample had approximately 250,000 productive templates and roughly 95,000 productive rearrangements. Results and caveats for the whole study, not just this receptor: Sampling times were not matched between sustained-remission and progressing patients, and lymph node repertoires were not studied. Public clonotypes were rare and either shrank or stayed stable during treatment, and the rise in clonality at ibrutinib response reflected expansion of private clonotypes. Clonality increased at ibrutinib response, stayed stable in sustained remission, and fell back toward baseline at progression. At baseline, clonality was higher than in age-matched healthy donors and showed a strong correlation with circulating CD8+ T-cell counts.

Reading the label with the study, this specimen's time point is: about 11 months on ibrutinib. For TCR beta library preparation, approximately 1.9 micrograms of genomic DNA was extracted from cryopreserved PBMCs. Longitudinal blood samples from CLL patients on ibrutinib monotherapy underwent high-throughput TCR beta sequencing. The patients were enrolled in a single-center, open-label phase 2 trial of ibrutinib monotherapy. Worth noting for this clone: Its antigen is unknown. No much larger clone is present one base from it, and per-base qualities are unavailable.

The CDR3 runs 15 residues from the cysteine to the phenylalanine. Only the CDR3 region is kept as DNA, spanning 45 bases read in frame from base 1. V loses 5 bases of germline sequence and J loses 6 bases, and the interval between the two ends is 17 bases. Taken from the germline V gene, the CDR1 and CDR2 loops are SGHRS and YFSETQ. A MiSeq instrument was used for deep resolution sequencing, which targeted depths ranging from 1 in 1 million up to 1 in 200,000 T cells, with coverage averaging 10x for each clonotype. TCR beta libraries were generated with the immunoSEQ hsTCRB Kit. The authors processed their data as follows. Data were analyzed with ImmunoSEQ Data Assistant and ImmunoSEQ Analyzer, with V, D and J genes assigned per IMGT definitions. Clonality, with values ranging from 0 to 1, was calculated as one minus the normalized Shannon entropy of productive rearrangement frequencies. Public clonotype analysis was restricted to overrepresented clonotypes comprising at least 0.05% of each patient's repertoire. Thirteen age-matched healthy donor repertoires from immuneACCESS served as clonality controls. TCRdb mirrors the immuneACCESS table, restricted to in-frame sequences. Some clones are absent from its copies; in checked studies, under half trace to an unresolved V gene, and the reason for the others is unknown. V and J calls and clone size come straight from that table; D and trimming were deduced from the DNA. In all, the sample holds about 80,000 clones, and roughly 77% of those were seen once. The top ten constitute about 4.8% of the sample.

The starting material was PBMCs, obtained after 12 months of ibrutinib treatment. The receptor's source is a human donor with chronic lymphocytic leukemia. The receptor chain draws on TRBV5-1 and TRBJ2-2; the D gene assignment is ambiguous. The nucleotide sequence reads TGCGCCAGCAGGCAAGGTGTAGGGTCGGCCGGGGAGCTGTTTTTT. It is translated as CASRQGVGSAGELFF.